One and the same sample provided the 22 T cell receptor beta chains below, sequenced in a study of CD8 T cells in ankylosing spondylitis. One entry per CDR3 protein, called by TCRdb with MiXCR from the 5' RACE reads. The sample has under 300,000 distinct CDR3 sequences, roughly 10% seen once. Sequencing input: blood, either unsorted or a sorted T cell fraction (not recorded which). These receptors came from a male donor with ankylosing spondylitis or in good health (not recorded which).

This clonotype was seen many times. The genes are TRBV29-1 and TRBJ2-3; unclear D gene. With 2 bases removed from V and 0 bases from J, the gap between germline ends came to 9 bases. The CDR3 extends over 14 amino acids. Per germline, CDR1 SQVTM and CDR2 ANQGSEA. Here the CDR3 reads CSVELDWSTDTQYF. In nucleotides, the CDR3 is TGCAGCGTTGAATTAGACTGGAGCACAGATACGCAGTATTTT.

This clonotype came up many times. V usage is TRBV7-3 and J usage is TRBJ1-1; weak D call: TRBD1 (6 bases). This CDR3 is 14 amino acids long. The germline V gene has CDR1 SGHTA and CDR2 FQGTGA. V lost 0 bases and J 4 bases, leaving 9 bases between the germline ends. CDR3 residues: CASSLTAGATEAFF. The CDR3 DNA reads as TGTGCCAGCAGCTTAACTGCGGGGGCCACTGAAGCTTTCTTT.

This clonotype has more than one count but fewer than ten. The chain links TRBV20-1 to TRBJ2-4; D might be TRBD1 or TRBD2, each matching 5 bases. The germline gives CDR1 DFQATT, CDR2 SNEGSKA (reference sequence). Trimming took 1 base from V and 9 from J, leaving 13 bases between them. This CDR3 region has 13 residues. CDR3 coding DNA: TGCAGTGCTAGAGGGGGGAGTGACCGCATTCAGTACTTC. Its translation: CSARGGSDRIQYF.

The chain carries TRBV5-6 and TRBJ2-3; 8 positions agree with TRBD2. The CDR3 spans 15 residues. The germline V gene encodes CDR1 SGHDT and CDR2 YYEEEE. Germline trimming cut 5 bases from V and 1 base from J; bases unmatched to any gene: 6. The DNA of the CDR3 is TGTGCCAGCAGTCCCGCCGGGAGGGGCACAGATACGCAGTATTTT. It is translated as CASSPAGRGTDTQYF.

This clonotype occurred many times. The CDR3 here is CASSRQGLFGYTF. CDR3 nucleotide sequence: TGTGCCAGCAGTCGACAGGGGTTGTTTGGCTACACCTTC. The chain is built from TRBV28 and TRBJ1-2; TRBD1 agrees at 8 bases. Germline V CDR1 and CDR2: MDHEN, SYDVKM. V was pared by 5 bases and J by 7 bases, with 6 bases of the junction left unmatched. The CDR3 spans 13 residues.

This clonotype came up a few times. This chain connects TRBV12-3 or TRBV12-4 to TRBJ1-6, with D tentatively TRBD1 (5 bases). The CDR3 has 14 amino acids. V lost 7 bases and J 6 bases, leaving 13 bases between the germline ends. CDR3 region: CASTPGGVNSPLHF. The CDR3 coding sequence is TGTGCCAGCACTCCCGGGGGGGTTAATTCACCCCTCCACTTT.

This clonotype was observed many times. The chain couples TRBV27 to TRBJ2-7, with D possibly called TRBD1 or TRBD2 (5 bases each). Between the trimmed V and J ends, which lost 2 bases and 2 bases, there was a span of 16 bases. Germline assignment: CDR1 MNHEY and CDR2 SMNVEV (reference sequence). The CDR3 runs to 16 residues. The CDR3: CASSLGGQRSPYEQYF. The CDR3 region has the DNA TGTGCCAGCAGTTTAGGGGGTCAGCGGAGCCCCTACGAGCAGTACTTC.

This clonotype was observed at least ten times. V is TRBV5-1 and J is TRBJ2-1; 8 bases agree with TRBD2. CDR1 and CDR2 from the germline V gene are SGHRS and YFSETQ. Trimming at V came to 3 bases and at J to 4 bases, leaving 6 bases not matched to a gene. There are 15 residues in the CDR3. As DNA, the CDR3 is TGCGCCAGCAGCTGGACTAGCAATAGTTACAATGAGCAGTTCTTC. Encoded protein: CASSWTSNSYNEQFF.

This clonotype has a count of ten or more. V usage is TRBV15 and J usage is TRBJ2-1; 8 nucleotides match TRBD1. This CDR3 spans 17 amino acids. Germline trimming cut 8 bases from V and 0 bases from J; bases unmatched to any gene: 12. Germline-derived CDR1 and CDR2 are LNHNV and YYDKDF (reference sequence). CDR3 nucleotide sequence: TGTGCCACCCAACATAGGAGGACAGGGAGCTCCTACAATGAGCAGTTCTTC. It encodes CATQHRRTGSSYNEQFF.

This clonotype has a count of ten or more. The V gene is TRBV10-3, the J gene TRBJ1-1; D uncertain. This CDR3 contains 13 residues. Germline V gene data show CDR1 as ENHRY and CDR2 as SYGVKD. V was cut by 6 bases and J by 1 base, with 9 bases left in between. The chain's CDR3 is CAIRVSGNTEAFF. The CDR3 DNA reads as TGTGCCATCAGAGTATCAGGGAACACTGAAGCTTTCTTT.

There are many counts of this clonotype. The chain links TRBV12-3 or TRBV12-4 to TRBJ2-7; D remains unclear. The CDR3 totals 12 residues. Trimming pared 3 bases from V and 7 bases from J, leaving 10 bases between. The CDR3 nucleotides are TGTGCCAGCAGTTTTGACGGGTGGGAGCAGTACTTC. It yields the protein CASSFDGWEQYF.

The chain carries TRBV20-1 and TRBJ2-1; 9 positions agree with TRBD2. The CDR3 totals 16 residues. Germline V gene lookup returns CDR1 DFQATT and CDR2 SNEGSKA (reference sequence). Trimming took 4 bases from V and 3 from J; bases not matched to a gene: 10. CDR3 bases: TGCAGTGCTATCCGGAGCGGCGGGAGGGGCTACAATGAGCAGTTCTTC. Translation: CSAIRSGGRGYNEQFF.

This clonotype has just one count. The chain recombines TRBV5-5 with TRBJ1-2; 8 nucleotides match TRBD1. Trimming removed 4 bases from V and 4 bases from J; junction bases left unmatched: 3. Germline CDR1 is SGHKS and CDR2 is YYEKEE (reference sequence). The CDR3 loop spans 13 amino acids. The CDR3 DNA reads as TGTGCCAGCAGCGTCGGACAGGGCTATGGCTACACCTTC. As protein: CASSVGQGYGYTF.

The CDR3 DNA follows: TGTGCCATCACCTGGGAGCACACCGGGGAGCTGTTTTTT. This sequence encodes CAITWEHTGELFF. The V gene is TRBV10-3, the J gene TRBJ2-2; a weak D match, TRBD2 (5 bases). The V and J ends lost 7 bases and 3 bases respectively, with 9 bases between them. The CDR3 spans 13 residues. Germline V gives CDR1 ENHRY, CDR2 SYGVKD.

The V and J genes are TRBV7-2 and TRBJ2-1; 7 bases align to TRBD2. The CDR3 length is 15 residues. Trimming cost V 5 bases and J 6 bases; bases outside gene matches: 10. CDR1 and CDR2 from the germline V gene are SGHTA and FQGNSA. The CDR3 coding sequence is TGTGCCAGCAGCCCCAGGGACTATGGGGCCAATGAGCAGTTCTTC. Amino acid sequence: CASSPRDYGANEQFF.

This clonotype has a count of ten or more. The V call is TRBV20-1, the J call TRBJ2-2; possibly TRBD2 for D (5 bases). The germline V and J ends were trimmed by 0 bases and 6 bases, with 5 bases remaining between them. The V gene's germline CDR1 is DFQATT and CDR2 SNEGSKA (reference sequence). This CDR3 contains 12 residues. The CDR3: CSARERAGELFF. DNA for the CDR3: TGCAGTGCTAGAGAGCGGGCCGGGGAGCTGTTTTTT.

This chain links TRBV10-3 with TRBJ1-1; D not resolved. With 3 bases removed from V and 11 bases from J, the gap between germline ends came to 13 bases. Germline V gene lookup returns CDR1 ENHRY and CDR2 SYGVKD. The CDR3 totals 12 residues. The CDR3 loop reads CAISDDGRVAFF. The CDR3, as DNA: TGTGCCATCAGTGATGATGGGAGGGTGGCTTTCTTT.

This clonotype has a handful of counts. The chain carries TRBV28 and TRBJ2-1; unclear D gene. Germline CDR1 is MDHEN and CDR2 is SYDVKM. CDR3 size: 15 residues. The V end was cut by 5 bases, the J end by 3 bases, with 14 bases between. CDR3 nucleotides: TGTGCCAGCAGTACCTACAGAATATACTACAATGAGCAGTTCTTC. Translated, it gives CASSTYRIYYNEQFF.

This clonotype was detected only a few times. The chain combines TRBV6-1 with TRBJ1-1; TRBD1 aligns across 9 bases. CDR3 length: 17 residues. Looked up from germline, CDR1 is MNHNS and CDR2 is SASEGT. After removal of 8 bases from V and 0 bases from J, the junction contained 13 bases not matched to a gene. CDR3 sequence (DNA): TGTGCCAGCGGACCGGGACAGGGAGTTGGGTTGAACACTGAAGCTTTCTTT. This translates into CASGPGQGVGLNTEAFF.

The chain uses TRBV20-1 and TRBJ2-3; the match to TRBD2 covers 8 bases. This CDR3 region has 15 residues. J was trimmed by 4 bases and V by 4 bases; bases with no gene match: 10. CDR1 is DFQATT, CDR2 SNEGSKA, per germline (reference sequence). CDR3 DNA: TGCAGTGCTACCTTAGCAGCGGGAGTGGCAGATACGCAGTATTTT. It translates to CSATLAAGVADTQYF.

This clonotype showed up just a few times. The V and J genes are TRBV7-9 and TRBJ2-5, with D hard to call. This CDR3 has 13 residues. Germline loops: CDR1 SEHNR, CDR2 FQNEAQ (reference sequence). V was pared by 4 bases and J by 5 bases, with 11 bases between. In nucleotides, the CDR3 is TGTGCCAGCAGCTCCATGACCACGGAGACCCAGTACTTC. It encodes CASSSMTTETQYF.

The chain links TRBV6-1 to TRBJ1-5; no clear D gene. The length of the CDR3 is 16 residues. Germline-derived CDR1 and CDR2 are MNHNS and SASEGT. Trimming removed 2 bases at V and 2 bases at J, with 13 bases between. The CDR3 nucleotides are TGTGCCAGCAGTGAATGGGGTCCCGCAGGCAATCAGCCCCAGCATTTT. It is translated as CASSEWGPAGNQPQHF.